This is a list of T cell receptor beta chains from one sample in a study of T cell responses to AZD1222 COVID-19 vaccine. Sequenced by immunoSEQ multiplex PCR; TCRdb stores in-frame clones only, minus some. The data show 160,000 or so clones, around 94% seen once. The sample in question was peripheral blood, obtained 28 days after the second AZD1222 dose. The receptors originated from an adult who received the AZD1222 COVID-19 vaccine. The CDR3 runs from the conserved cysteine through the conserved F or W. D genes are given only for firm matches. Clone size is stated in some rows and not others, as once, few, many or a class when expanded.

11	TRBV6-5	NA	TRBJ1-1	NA	CATAMGLEAFF	TGTGCCACAGCAATGGGGCTTGAAGCTTTCTTT
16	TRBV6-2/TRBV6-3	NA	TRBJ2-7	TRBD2	CASSTPSSGDPYEQYF	TGTGCCAGCAGTACCCCCTCTAGCGGGGACCCCTACGAGCAGTACTTC
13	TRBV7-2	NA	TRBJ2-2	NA	CASSSTGDGELFF	TGTGCCAGCAGCTCGACAGGTGACGGGGAGCTGTTTTTT
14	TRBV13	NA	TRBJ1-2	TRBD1	CASSLGTGGNGYTF	TGTGCCAGCAGCCTCGGGACAGGGGGCAATGGCTACACCTTC
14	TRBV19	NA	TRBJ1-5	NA	CASSEGPMVQPQHF	TGTGCCAGTAGTGAGGGGCCCATGGTTCAGCCCCAGCATTTT
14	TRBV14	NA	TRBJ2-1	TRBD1	CASSRDRVGNEQFF	TGTGCCAGCAGCCGGGACAGGGTGGGGAATGAGCAGTTCTTC
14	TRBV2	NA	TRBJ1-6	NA	CASSENRGNSPLHF	TGTGCCAGCAGTGAAAATAGGGGCAATTCACCCCTCCACTTT
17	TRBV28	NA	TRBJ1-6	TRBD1	CASTTPGGAPYNSPLHF	TGTGCCAGCACCACTCCAGGGGGCGCCCCCTATAATTCACCCCTCCACTTT
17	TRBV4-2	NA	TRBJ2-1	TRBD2	CASSQAGTSGAYNEQFF	TGTGCCAGCAGCCAGGCTGGGACTAGCGGTGCCTACAATGAGCAGTTCTTC
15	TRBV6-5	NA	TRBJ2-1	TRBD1	CASSRGQGTYNEQFF	TGTGCCAGCAGTCGGGGACAGGGGACCTACAATGAGCAGTTCTTC
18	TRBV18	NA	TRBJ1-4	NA	CASSPLGLTGSDYEKLFF	TGTGCCAGCTCACCACTGGGACTAACAGGGTCTGATTACGAAAAACTGTTTTTT
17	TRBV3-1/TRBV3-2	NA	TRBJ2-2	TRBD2	CASSQDLLAGGTGELFF	TGTGCCAGCAGCCAAGACCTCCTAGCGGGAGGGACCGGGGAGCTGTTTTTT
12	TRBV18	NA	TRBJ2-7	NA	CASSPSSYEQYF	TGTGCCAGCTCACCATCCTCCTACGAGCAGTACTTC
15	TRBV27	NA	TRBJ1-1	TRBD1	CASSSDDRGNTEAFF	TGTGCCAGCAGTTCAGACGACAGGGGGAACACTGAAGCTTTCTTT
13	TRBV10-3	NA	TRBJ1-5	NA	CAIRPTANQPQHF	TGTGCCATCAGGCCGACAGCTAATCAGCCCCAGCATTTT
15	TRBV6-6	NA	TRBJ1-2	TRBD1	CASSRNRDSNYGYTF	TGTGCCAGCAGTCGAAACCGGGACAGTAACTATGGCTACACCTTC
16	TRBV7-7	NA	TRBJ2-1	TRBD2	CASSSSAGAGYNEQFF	TGTGCCAGCAGCTCATCAGCGGGAGCAGGCTACAATGAGCAGTTCTTC
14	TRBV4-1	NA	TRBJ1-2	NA	CASSPGGGNYGYTF	TGCGCCAGCAGCCCCGGGGGAGGCAACTATGGCTACACCTTC
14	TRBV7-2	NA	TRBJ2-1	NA	CASSFLSGNNEQFF	TGTGCCAGCAGCTTTTTGTCGGGAAACAATGAGCAGTTCTTC
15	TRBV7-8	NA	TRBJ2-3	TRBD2	CASSPLAGRVDTQYF	TGTGCCAGCAGTCCACTAGCGGGAAGAGTAGATACGCAGTATTTT
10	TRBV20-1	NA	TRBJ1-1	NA	CSPRGETAFF	TGCAGTCCTAGGGGGGAGACAGCTTTCTTT
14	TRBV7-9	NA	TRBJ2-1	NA	CASSPKLVYNEQFF	TGTGCCAGCAGCCCCAAACTAGTTTACAATGAGCAGTTCTTC
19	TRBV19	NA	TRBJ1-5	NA	CASSIAPGTQGGGNQPQHF	TGTGCCAGTAGTATTGCGCCCGGGACACAAGGGGGGGGCAATCAGCCCCAGCATTTT
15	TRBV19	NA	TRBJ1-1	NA	CASSMGSAGNTEAFF	TGTGCCAGTAGTATGGGGTCTGCAGGGAACACTGAAGCTTTCTTT
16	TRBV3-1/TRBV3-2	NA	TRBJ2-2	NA	CASSQVSLVSTGELFF	TGTGCCAGCAGCCAAGTATCCCTAGTCTCCACCGGGGAGCTGTTTTTT
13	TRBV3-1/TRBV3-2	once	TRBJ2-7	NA	CASSQGQGGEQYF	TGTGCCAGCAGCCAAGGGCAGGGTGGCGAGCAGTACTTC
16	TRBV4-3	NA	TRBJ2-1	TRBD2	CASSQDPGLAGAEQFF	TGCGCCAGCAGCCAAGATCCCGGACTAGCGGGAGCTGAGCAGTTCTTC
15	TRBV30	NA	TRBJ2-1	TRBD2	CAWSVLSGRIDEQFF	TGTGCCTGGAGTGTACTTAGCGGGAGAATAGATGAGCAGTTCTTC
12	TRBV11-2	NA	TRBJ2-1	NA	CASSFTGNEQFF	TGTGCCAGCAGCTTTACTGGCAATGAGCAGTTCTTC
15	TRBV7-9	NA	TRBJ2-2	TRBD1	CASSLTTGGIGELFF	TGTGCCAGCAGCTTGACAACAGGGGGTATCGGGGAGCTGTTTTTT
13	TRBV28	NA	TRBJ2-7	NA	CASSRSFSYEQYF	TGTGCCAGCAGTCGCTCCTTTAGTTACGAGCAGTACTTC
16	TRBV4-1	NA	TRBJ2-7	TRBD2	CASSQESSGRAYEQYF	TGCGCCAGCAGCCAAGAAAGTAGCGGGAGGGCCTACGAGCAGTACTTC
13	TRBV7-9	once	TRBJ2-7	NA	CASSADSPGKQYF	TGTGCCAGCAGCGCAGACAGCCCAGGGAAGCAGTACTTC
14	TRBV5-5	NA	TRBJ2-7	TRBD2	CASSLVSGNYEQYF	TGTGCCAGCAGCTTGGTTAGCGGGAACTACGAGCAGTACTTC
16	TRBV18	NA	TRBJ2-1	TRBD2	CASSRLAGASYNEQFF	TGTGCCAGCTCGCGACTAGCGGGAGCCTCCTACAATGAGCAGTTCTTC
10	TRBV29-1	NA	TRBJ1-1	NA	CSVEYTEAFF	TGCAGCGTTGAGTACACTGAAGCTTTCTTT
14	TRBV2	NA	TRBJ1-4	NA	CASSPEATNEKLFF	TGTGCCAGCTCTCCGGAAGCAACTAATGAAAAACTGTTTTTT